This TCR beta chain was obtained from a study of T cell responses to AZD1222 COVID-19 vaccine. Study observations and caveats: An increase in Spike-specific TCR breadth and depth was observed after two AZD1222 doses. Repertoires were collected only later (after the peak T cell response had occurred).

Germline values: CDR1 MGHRA, CDR2 YSYEKL. The V and J ends lost 3 bases and 0 bases respectively, with 23 bases between them. There are 19 residues in the CDR3. In regard to this clone: Antigen unknown.

Produced via immunoSEQ multiplex PCR; TCRdb's table is partial and in-frame only. The data show 150,000 to 200,000 clones, under 95% seen once. V is TRBV4-1 and J is TRBJ1-2; a possible D gene is TRBD1 (5 bases). The sequenced sample was peripheral blood, obtained on day 0 of AZD1222 vaccination. This clonotype was obtained from an adult in good health. The CDR3 loop is CASSQGGRSTGVANYGYTF. As DNA, the CDR3 is TGCGCCAGCAGCCAGGGGGGGAGGTCAACTGGGGTAGCTAACTATGGCTACACCTTC.